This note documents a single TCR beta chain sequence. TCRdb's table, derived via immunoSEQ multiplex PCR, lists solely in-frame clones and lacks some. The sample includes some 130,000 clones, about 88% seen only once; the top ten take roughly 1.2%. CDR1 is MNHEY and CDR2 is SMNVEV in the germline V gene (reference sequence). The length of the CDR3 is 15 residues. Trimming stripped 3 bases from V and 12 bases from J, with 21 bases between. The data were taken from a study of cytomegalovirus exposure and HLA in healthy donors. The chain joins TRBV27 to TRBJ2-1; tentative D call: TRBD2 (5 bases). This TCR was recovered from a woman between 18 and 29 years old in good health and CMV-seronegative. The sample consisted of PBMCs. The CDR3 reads CASSFLWNGGSGQFF. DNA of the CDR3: TGTGCCAGCAGTTTTCTTTGGAATGGTGGGAGTGGGCAGTTCTTC.